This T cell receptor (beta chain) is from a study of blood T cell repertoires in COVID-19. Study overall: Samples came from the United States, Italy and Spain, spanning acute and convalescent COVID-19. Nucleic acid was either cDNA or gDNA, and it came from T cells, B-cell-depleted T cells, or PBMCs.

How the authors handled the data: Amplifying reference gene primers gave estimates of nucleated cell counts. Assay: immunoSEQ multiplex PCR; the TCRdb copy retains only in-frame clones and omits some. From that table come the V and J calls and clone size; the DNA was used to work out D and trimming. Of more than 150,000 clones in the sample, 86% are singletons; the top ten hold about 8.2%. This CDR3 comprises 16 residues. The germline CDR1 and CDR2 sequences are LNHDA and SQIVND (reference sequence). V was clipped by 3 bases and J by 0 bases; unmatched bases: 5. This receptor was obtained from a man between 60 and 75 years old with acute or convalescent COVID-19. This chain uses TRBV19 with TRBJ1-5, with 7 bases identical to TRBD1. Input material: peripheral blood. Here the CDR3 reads CASSIMGQISNQPQHF. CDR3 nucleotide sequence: TGTGCCAGTAGTATCATGGGACAGATTAGCAATCAGCCCCAGCATTTT.